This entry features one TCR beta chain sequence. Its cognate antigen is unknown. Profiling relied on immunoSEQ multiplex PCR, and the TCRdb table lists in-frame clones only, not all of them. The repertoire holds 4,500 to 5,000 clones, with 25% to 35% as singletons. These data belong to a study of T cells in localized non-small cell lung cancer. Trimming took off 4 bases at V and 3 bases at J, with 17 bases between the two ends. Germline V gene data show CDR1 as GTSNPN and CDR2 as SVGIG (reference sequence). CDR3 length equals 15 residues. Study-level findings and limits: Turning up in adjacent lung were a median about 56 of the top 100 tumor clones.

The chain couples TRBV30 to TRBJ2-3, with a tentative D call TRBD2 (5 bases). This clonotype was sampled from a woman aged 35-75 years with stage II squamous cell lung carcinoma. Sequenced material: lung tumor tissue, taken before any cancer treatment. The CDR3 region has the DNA TGTGCCTGGAACGGCGAGGGAGCGTTGACAGATACGCAGTATTTT. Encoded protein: CAWNGEGALTDTQYF.